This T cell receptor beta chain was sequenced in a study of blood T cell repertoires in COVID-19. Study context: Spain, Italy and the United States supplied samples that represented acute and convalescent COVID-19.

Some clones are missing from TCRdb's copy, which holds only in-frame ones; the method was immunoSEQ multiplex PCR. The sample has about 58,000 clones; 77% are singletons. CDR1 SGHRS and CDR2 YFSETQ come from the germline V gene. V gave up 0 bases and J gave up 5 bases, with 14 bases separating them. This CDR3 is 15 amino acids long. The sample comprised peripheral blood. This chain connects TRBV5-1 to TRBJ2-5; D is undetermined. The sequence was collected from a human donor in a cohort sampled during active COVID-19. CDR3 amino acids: CASSLAVNSRETQYF. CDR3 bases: TGCGCCAGCAGCTTGGCGGTTAATAGTCGGGAGACCCAGTACTTC. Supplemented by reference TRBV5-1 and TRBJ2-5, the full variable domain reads KAGVTQTPRYLIKTRGQQVTLSCSPISGHRSVSWYQQTPGQGLQFLFEYFSETQRNKGNFPGRFSGRQFSNSRSEMNVSTLELGDSALYLCASSLAVNSRETQYFGPGTRLLVL.